Following are 6 T cell receptor beta chains from one sample sequenced in a study of regulatory T cells in long-lasting Graves disease (dated by TCRdb to the early 2020s). Reading the label with the study, this specimen's time point is: persistent/refractory GD, antithyroid drugs over 5 years with positive TRAb. For both TCR sequencing and RNA sequencing, RNA was extracted from PBMCs in TRIzol. Library preparation employed multiplex PCR. Sequenced on an Illumina HiSeq 4000. iRepertoire HTBI primers and Arm-PCR amplification of CDR3 regions were used to construct TCR beta libraries. The public reads were run again by TCRdb, first through fastp at Q25 and then through MiXCR, and only productive beta chains were kept. Each CDR3 protein appears once, grouped with its most common genes and DNA. The sample table contains over 350,000 distinct CDR3 sequences; only one count was recorded for about 20% of them. 20% to 25% of the sample is taken by the ten largest.

Source: peripheral blood mononuclear cells (PBMCs), taken when the disease was refractory, from a patient treated with antithyroid drugs. The receptors come from a female donor with Graves disease.

CDR3 amino acids: CASSYMDLEQYF. For the CDR3, the DNA is TGTGCCAGCAGTTACATGGACCTGGAGCAGTACTTC. The V gene is TRBV6-2 or TRBV6-3, the J gene TRBJ2-7, with D uncertain. Germline V CDR1 and CDR2: MNHEY, SVGEGT. This CDR3 is 12 amino acids long. V was trimmed by 2 bases and J by 7 bases, leaving 9 bases between them.

This clonotype was seen repeatedly, ten times or more. This sequence joins TRBV20-1 and TRBJ2-7; 11 positions match TRBD2. The ends lost 1 base at V and 2 bases at J; junction bases unmatched: 1. The CDR3 consists of 14 residues. Germline assignment: CDR1 DFQATT and CDR2 SNEGSKA (reference sequence). The CDR3 region has the DNA TGCAGTGCTAGAGCTAGCGGGAGGACCTACGAGCAGTACTTC. It encodes CSARASGRTYEQYF.

This clonotype was detected only once. Given a much more abundant clone one base away, this may be a read error. The CDR3 protein is CARSETRQVKNTEAFF. The DNA of the CDR3 is TGTGCCCGCAGTGAAACGAGACAGGTTAAGAACACTGAAGCTTTCTTT. The gene calls are TRBV2 and TRBJ1-1; perhaps TRBD1 as D (6 bases). Germline CDR1 and CDR2: SNHLY and FYNNEI. This CDR3 has 16 residues.

The chain couples TRBV3-1 to TRBJ2-3; D is perhaps TRBD2 (5 bases). The germline V gene encodes CDR1 LGHDT and CDR2 YNNKEL (reference sequence). The CDR3 runs to 16 residues. Trimming stripped 0 bases from V and 6 bases from J, with 16 bases between. The CDR3 DNA reads TGTGCCAGCAGCCAAGAAAGGAGGTGGGGTGAGGATACGCAGTATTTT. Translating gives CASSQERRWGEDTQYF.

As to this clonotype: A much larger clone sits a single nucleotide away, making a read error possible. The chain uses TRBV28 and TRBJ1-2; 8 nucleotides line up with TRBD1. J lost 3 bases, V lost 6 bases, and 6 bases had no gene match. The CDR3 contains 14 residues. Germline values: CDR1 MDHEN, CDR2 SYDVKM. The CDR3 region is CASSRTGWDYGYTF. CDR3 DNA sequence: TGTGCCAGCAGCAGGACAGGGTGGGACTATGGCTACACCTTC.

This clonotype was counted ten times or more. The CDR3 nucleotides read TGTGCCAGCAGCTTAGTGGCGGACAAAGCCTACGAGCAGTACTTC. Translated, it gives CASSLVADKAYEQYF. This chain joins TRBV7-2 and TRBJ2-7, with a tentative D call TRBD1 (5 bases). The germline gives CDR1 SGHTA, CDR2 FQGNSA. The V end lost 1 base, the J end lost 2 bases, and 12 bases lay between the germline ends. The CDR3 is 15 residues long. Based on the CDR3 plus reference TRBV7-2 and TRBJ2-7, the full variable domain is GAGVSQSPSNKVTEKGKDVELRCDPISGHTALYWYRQSLGQGLEFLIYFQGNSAPDKSGLPSDRFSAERTGGSVSTLTIQRTQQEDSAVYLCASSLVADKAYEQYFGPGTRLTVT.